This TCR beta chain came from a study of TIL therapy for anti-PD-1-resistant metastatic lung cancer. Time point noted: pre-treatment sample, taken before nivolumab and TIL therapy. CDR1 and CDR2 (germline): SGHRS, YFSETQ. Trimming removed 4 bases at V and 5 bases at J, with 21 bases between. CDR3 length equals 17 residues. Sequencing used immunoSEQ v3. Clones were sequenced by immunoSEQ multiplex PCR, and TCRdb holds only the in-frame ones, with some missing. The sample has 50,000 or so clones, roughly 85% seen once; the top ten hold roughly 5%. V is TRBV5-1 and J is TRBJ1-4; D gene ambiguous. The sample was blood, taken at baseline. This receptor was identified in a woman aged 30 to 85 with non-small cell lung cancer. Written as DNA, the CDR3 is TGCGCCAGCAGCCGAAATATCGAGATGGGCCAGAATGAAAAACTGTTTTTT. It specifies CASSRNIEMGQNEKLFF. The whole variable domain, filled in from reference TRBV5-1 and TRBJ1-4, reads KAGVTQTPRYLIKTRGQQVTLSCSPISGHRSVSWYQQTPGQGLQFLFEYFSETQRNKGNFPGRFSGRQFSNSRSEMNVSTLELGDSALYLCASSRNIEMGQNEKLFFGSGTQLSVL.